This T cell receptor (beta chain) was recovered during a study of CD8 T cells in acute hepatitis C reinfection. The ends were cut back, 0 bases at V and 2 bases at J, with 11 bases in the middle. CDR1 and CDR2 (germline): SGHDN, FVKESK. The CDR3 sequence is 16 residues long. Study conclusions and caveats: Chronically infected subjects had no follow-up NS3-1073 repertoires. Overrepresentation in the naive pool did not explain the preferential TRBV04 and TRBV06 usage seen in all groups. No group differed significantly in the high NS3-1073 repertoire diversity.

This sample's time point: naive CD8 control sorted from an acute-time-point sample. Acute primary HCV meant a new positive RNA or antibody result following a negative test within 24 weeks. Repertoires were generated with immunoSEQ multiplex PCR, while TCRdb's copy carries only in-frame clones and drops some. The data show tens of thousands of clones, with 87% seen just once and 0.5% held by the top ten. This clone was counted a few times. Its antigen is currently unknown. The sample was naive CD8+ T cells from PBMCs. The TCR comes from a man aged 30-40 years with chronic hepatitis C. The J gene is TRBJ2-1, the V gene TRBV14, with D possibly being TRBD1 (5 bases). The CDR3 coding sequence is TGTGCCAGCAGCCAAGAAACACAGGTTCCCTACAATGAGCAGTTCTTC. Translated, it gives CASSQETQVPYNEQFF. Full variable domain (outside the CDR3, taken from reference TRBV14 and TRBJ2-1): EAGVTQFPSHSVIEKGQTVTLRCDPISGHDNLYWYRRVMGKEIKFLLHFVKESKQDESGMPNNRFLAERTGGTYSTLKVQPAELEDSGVYFCASSQETQVPYNEQFFGPGTRLTVL.